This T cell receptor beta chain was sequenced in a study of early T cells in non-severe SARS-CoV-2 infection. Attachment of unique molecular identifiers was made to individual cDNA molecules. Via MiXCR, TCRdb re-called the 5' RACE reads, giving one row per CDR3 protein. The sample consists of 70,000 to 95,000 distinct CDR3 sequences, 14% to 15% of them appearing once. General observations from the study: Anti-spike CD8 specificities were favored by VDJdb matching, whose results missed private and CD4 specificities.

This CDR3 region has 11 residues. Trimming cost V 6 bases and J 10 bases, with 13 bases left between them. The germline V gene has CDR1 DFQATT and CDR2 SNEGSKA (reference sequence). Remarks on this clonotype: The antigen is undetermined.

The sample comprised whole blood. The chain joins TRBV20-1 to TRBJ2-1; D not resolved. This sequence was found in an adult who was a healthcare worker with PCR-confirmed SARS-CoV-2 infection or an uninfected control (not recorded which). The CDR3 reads CSANLFGEQFF. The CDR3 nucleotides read TGCAGTGCGAATCTATTTGGGGAGCAGTTCTTC.